This T cell receptor beta chain was profiled in a study of OX40 agonist ivuxolimab in advanced cancers. Turning to the study itself: Patients were treated with ivuxolimab, an agonistic anti-OX40 (CD134) antibody. Averaging approximately 60 years in age, with a range of roughly 20 to 79, the cohort was around 85% male.

A note on this clone: Its target is unknown.

Study-wide findings and caveats: Compared with CD4+, CD8+ T cells on average had more expanded clones. Determination of antigen specificity was not performed for the expanded peripheral T cells.

Germline CDR1 MNHEY, CDR2 SVGAGI. There are 14 residues in the CDR3. V shed 8 bases and J shed 5 bases, with 18 bases lying between them. Some clones are missing from TCRdb's copy, which holds only in-frame ones; the method was immunoSEQ multiplex PCR. The repertoire includes tens of thousands of clones, approximately 81% of them detected once, and about 7% sits in the top ten. This chain joins TRBV6-5 and TRBJ2-5, with D unclear. This sequence was found in an adult with an advanced solid tumor such as melanoma, head and neck, liver or kidney cancer. The input for sequencing was CD4+ or CD8+ T cells sorted from blood, taken in a trial of the OX40 agonist ivuxolimab. For the CDR3, the DNA is TGTGCCAGCGCATTAGGGTCCCGTACGGAGACCCAGTACTTC. Protein sequence: CASALGSRTETQYF.